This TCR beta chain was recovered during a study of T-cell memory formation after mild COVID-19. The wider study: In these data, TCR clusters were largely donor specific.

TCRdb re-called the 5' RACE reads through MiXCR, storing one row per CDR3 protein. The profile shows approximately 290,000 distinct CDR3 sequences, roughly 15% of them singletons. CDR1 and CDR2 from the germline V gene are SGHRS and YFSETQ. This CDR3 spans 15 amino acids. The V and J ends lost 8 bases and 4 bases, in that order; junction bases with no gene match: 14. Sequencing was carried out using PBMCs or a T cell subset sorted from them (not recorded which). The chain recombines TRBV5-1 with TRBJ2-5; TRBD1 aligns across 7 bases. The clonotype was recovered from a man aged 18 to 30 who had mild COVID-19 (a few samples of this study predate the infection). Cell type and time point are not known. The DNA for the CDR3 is TGCGCCAGTTTTACGGGGCAGGGGGAAGGAGAGACCCAGTACTTC. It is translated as CASFTGQGEGETQYF. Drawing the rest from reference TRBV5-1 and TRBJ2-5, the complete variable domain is KAGVTQTPRYLIKTRGQQVTLSCSPISGHRSVSWYQQTPGQGLQFLFEYFSETQRNKGNFPGRFSGRQFSNSRSEMNVSTLELGDSALYLCASFTGQGEGETQYFGPGTRLLVL.